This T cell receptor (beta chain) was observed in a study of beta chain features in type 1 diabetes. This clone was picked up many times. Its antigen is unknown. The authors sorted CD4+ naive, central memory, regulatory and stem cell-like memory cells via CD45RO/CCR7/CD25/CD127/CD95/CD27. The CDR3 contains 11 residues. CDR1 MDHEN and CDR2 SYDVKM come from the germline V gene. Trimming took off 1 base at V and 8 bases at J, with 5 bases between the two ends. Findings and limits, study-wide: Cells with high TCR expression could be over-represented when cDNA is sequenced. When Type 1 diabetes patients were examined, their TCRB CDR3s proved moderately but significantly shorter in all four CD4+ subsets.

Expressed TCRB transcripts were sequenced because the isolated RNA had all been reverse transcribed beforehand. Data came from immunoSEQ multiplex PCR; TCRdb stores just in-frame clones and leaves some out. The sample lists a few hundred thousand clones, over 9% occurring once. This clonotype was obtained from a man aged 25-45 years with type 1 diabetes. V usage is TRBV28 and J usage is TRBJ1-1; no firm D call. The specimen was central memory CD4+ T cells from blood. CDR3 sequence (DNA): TGTGCCAGCAGTTTATTGAGGGAAGCTTTCTTT. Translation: CASSLLREAFF.